This passage covers 28 T cell receptor beta chains from one sample sequenced in a study of T cells in Graves' hyperthyroidism and ophthalmopathy. Amplification of TCR beta CDR3 regions used RNA as the template. The HTBI primer set was used in a first-round RT-PCR of the TCR CDR3. Via MiXCR, TCRdb re-called the multiplex PCR reads, giving one row per CDR3 protein. The sample records a few hundred thousand distinct CDR3 sequences, around 42% being singletons. Source material: peripheral blood or thyroid tissue (not recorded which). The receptors come from a woman between 18 and 29 years old with Graves' hyperthyroidism.

Concerning this clonotype: Possible read error: a much larger clone is one base away. V is TRBV2 and J is TRBJ1-4; D is perhaps TRBD1 (6 bases). The CDR3 extends over 18 amino acids. Germline assignment: CDR1 SNHLY and CDR2 FYNNEI. The germline V and J ends were trimmed by 2 bases and 6 bases, with 22 bases remaining between them. For the CDR3, the DNA is TGTGCCAGCAGTGAACCCTTTTCTTGGGGGCGGGTGGATGAAAAACTGTTTTTT. This sequence encodes CASSEPFSWGRVDEKLFF.

This clonotype occurred many times. This chain connects TRBV27 to TRBJ1-1; D perhaps matches TRBD1 (6 bases). The CDR3 totals 11 residues. V was cut by 11 bases and J by 5 bases, with 12 bases left in between. Germline V lookup: CDR1 MNHEY, CDR2 SMNVEV (reference sequence). DNA for the CDR3: TGTGCCGCCCTCAGGGGTACTGAAGCTTTCTTT. Residues: CAALRGTEAFF.

This clonotype was seen at least ten times. The chain couples TRBV10-3 to TRBJ1-1; a possible D gene is TRBD1 (5 bases). Trimming removed 3 bases at V and 2 bases at J, with 10 bases between. CDR1 ENHRY and CDR2 SYGVKD come from the germline V gene. The CDR3 contains 14 residues. In nucleotides, the CDR3 is TGTGCCATCAGTGATTTTGGGGCCAACACTGAAGCTTTCTTT. Translation gives CAISDFGANTEAFF.

CDR3 sequence reads: CASSRPGDRSTDTQYF. The CDR3 DNA reads TGTGCCAGCAGCCGACCGGGGGACAGAAGCACAGATACGCAGTATTTT. V usage is TRBV2 and J usage is TRBJ2-3; D might be TRBD1 (7 bases). The CDR3 is made up of 16 amino acids. Germline CDR1 and CDR2: SNHLY and FYNNEI. V lost 6 bases and J 0 bases, leaving 16 bases between the germline ends.

This chain uses TRBV20-1 with TRBJ1-5; 7 positions agree with TRBD1. Trimming removed 2 bases from V and 4 bases from J; junction bases left unmatched: 5. There are 14 residues in the CDR3. Looked up from germline, CDR1 is DFQATT and CDR2 is SNEGSKA (reference sequence). The CDR3 sequence is CSARNRGANQPQHF. CDR3 coding DNA: TGCAGTGCTAGAAACAGGGGAGCAAATCAGCCCCAGCATTTT.

This clonotype came up many times. This chain uses TRBV7-9 with TRBJ2-2, with 10 positions matching TRBD2. Germline CDR1 and CDR2: SEHNR and FQNEAQ (reference sequence). The junction had 9 bases not matched to a gene; V was cut back by 5 bases and J by 3 bases. The CDR3 runs to 17 residues. The CDR3 bases are TGTGCCAGCAGCGCCCCCGGGACTAGCGTATACACCGGGGAGCTGTTTTTT. This gives the protein CASSAPGTSVYTGELFF.

As to this clonotype: Being one base from a much bigger clone, this may be a read error. The DNA for the CDR3 is TGTGCCAGCAGCTCGTGGGACAGCCACGAGCAGTACTTC. Amino acids: CASSSWDSHEQYF. V is TRBV11-2 and J is TRBJ2-7, with 7 bases aligning to TRBD1. This CDR3 contains 13 residues. Germline CDR1 reads SGHAT; CDR2 reads FQNNGV. After removal of 4 bases from V and 5 bases from J, the junction contained 5 bases not matched to a gene.

This clonotype appeared a single time. One junction end does not reproduce the germline sequence, and a read error may be involved. The chain links TRBV5-4 to TRBJ2-6, with D perhaps being TRBD1 or TRBD2 (5 bases each). CDR1 is SGHNT and CDR2 is YYREEE in the germline V gene (reference sequence). The CDR3 is made up of 20 amino acids. The CDR3 here is CASSQDQPGRFFSGADVLTF. The CDR3 region has the DNA TGCGCCAGCAGCCAAGATCAACCAGGGAGATTTTTCTCTGGGGCCGACGTCCTGACTTTC.

Here the CDR3 DNA reads TGTGCCAGCAGCTACAGGGACGGCTATGGCTACACCTTC. Translation gives CASSYRDGYGYTF. This chain links TRBV7-2 with TRBJ1-2; tentative D call: TRBD1 (6 bases). Trimming stripped 4 bases from V and 4 bases from J, with 10 bases between. The germline CDR1 and CDR2 sequences are SGHTA and FQGNSA. The CDR3 runs 13 residues.

This clonotype was counted at least ten times. The J gene is TRBJ1-3, the V gene TRBV24-1; D unclear. Trimming left V 3 bases short and J 0 bases short, with 11 bases between. Germline CDR1 is KGHDR and CDR2 is SFDVKD. CDR3 length equals 16 residues. In DNA, the CDR3 is TGTGCCACCAGTGATGAGACCGCATCCTCTGGAAACACCATATATTTT. The encoded protein is CATSDETASSGNTIYF.

This sequence joins TRBV20-1 and TRBJ2-7, with D uncertain. V shed 4 bases and J shed 7 bases, with 17 bases lying between them. Germline loops: CDR1 DFQATT, CDR2 SNEGSKA (reference sequence). CDR3 length: 13 amino acids. The chain's CDR3 is CSATLRTYNEQYF. DNA for the CDR3: TGCAGTGCTACCCTGCGGACCTACAATGAGCAGTACTTC.

This chain links TRBV20-1 with TRBJ1-5; no clear D. This CDR3 comprises 15 residues. CDR1 DFQATT and CDR2 SNEGSKA come from the germline V gene (reference sequence). V lost 2 bases to trimming and J lost 5 bases, with 16 bases between them. DNA of the CDR3: TGCAGTGCTAGAACCCTCTGGGGTGACGATCAGCCCCAGCATTTT. Protein product: CSARTLWGDDQPQHF.

This clonotype came up many times. CDR3 bases: TGCGCCAGCAGCTTGTTAGAGGTGGACGCTGGAAACACCATATATTTT. This sequence encodes CASSLLEVDAGNTIYF. This chain joins TRBV5-1 and TRBJ1-3; no firm D call. V shed 1 base and J shed 2 bases, with 13 bases lying between them. CDR1 is SGHRS and CDR2 is YFSETQ in the germline V gene. The CDR3 is 16 amino acids.

This chain uses TRBV20-1 with TRBJ2-5; TRBD1 matches at 9 bases. Germline lookup yields CDR1 DFQATT and CDR2 SNEGSKA (reference sequence). The CDR3 is made up of 14 amino acids. The V and J ends lost 3 bases and 2 bases, in that order; junction bases with no gene match: 4. The CDR3 sequence: CSASGTGRQETQYF. CDR3 DNA sequence: TGCAGTGCTAGTGGGACAGGGCGTCAAGAGACCCAGTACTTC.

The V call is TRBV6-1, the J call TRBJ1-5; D not resolved. The CDR3 sequence is 14 residues long. The V and J ends lost 5 bases and 7 bases respectively, with 15 bases between them. Germline CDR1 is MNHNS and CDR2 is SASEGT. The CDR3 region is CASSYSTSGQPQHF. The CDR3 region has the DNA TGTGCCAGCAGTTACTCGACTAGCGGACAGCCCCAGCATTTT.

This chain connects TRBV24-1 to TRBJ1-5; TRBD1 matches 9 bases. J gave up 0 bases and V 4 bases, and 6 bases lay outside the gene matches. The CDR3 totals 17 residues. The germline V gene encodes CDR1 KGHDR and CDR2 SFDVKD. The CDR3 nucleotides are TGTGCCACCAGTGAAGCCGGGACAGGGTATAGCAATCAGCCCCAGCATTTT. Amino acid sequence: CATSEAGTGYSNQPQHF.

This clonotype was found many times. The chain links TRBV29-1 to TRBJ2-7; perhaps D is TRBD1 or TRBD2 (5 bases each). This CDR3 spans 13 amino acids. The ends were cut back, 7 bases at V and 2 bases at J, with 15 bases in the middle. Germline CDR1 reads SQVTM; CDR2 reads ANQGSEA. In DNA, the CDR3 is TGCAGCGCAAGCTCGGGACCTGCCTACGAGCAGTACTTC. As protein: CSASSGPAYEQYF.

V is TRBV19 and J is TRBJ1-5, with a tentative D call TRBD1 (5 bases). This CDR3 region has 15 residues. The germline gives CDR1 LNHDA, CDR2 SQIVND (reference sequence). V shed 1 base and J shed 7 bases, with 14 bases lying between them. The CDR3 spells CASSIGAGRVQPQHF. The CDR3 DNA follows: TGTGCCAGTAGTATAGGGGCGGGCAGGGTCCAGCCCCAGCATTTT.

V usage is TRBV10-3 and J usage is TRBJ1-1; D gene uncertain. Trimming took 4 bases from V and 1 from J, leaving 10 bases between them. The CDR3 extends over 14 amino acids. CDR1 and CDR2 from the germline V gene are ENHRY and SYGVKD. DNA for the CDR3: TGTGCCATCAGTGCCACGCCCGGGAACACTGAAGCTTTCTTT. Encoded protein: CAISATPGNTEAFF.

Many counts were recorded for this clonotype. The chain recombines TRBV12-3 or TRBV12-4 with TRBJ1-1; D unclear. This CDR3 spans 12 amino acids. V lost 3 bases to trimming and J lost 4 bases, with 6 bases between them. CDR3 nucleotides: TGTGCCAGCAGTTTCGGGCCCACTGAAGCTTTCTTT. Protein: CASSFGPTEAFF.

V usage is TRBV5-1 and J usage is TRBJ2-7; 7 nucleotides align to TRBD2. The CDR3 extends over 14 amino acids. Losses at the gene ends were 4 bases for V and 3 bases for J; bases not matched to a gene: 7. Germline V gene lookup returns CDR1 SGHRS and CDR2 YFSETQ. In nucleotides, the CDR3 is TGCGCCAGCAGCCCCTGGCTAGCGGACTACGAGCAGTACTTC. Encoded protein: CASSPWLADYEQYF.

The sample holds many counts of this clonotype. CDR3 sequence (DNA): TGTGCCAGCAGCCTGTTGTCCTACCAAGAGACCCAGTACTTC. It specifies CASSLLSYQETQYF. The V and J genes are TRBV7-6 and TRBJ2-5; D gene uncertain. Germline CDR1 reads SGHVS; CDR2 reads FNYEAQ. The CDR3 contains 14 residues. Trimming took 5 bases from V and 0 from J, leaving 10 bases between them.

This clonotype was seen at least ten times. CDR3 residues: CASSVGGDHQETQYF. The CDR3 DNA sequence: TGTGCCAGCAGCGTAGGAGGGGATCACCAAGAGACCCAGTACTTC. The chain uses TRBV9 and TRBJ2-5; D tentatively reads TRBD1 or TRBD2 (5 bases each). There are 15 residues in the CDR3. CDR1 and CDR2 (germline): SGDLS, YYNGEE. V shed 0 bases and J shed 0 bases, with 9 bases lying between them.

This clonotype was detected ten times or more. The genes are TRBV9 and TRBJ1-4, with a weak D call TRBD1 (6 bases). Per the germline V gene, CDR1 is SGDLS and CDR2 is YYNGEE. Trimming stripped 2 bases from V and 2 bases from J, with 10 bases between. CDR3 length equals 15 residues. The CDR3 loop is CASSVGGGTNEKLFF. The CDR3 DNA sequence: TGTGCCAGCAGCGTGGGGGGGGGCACTAATGAAAAACTGTTTTTT.

The chain joins TRBV7-9 to TRBJ2-1; the match to TRBD1 covers 9 bases. V trimming: 5 bases; J trimming: 3 bases; junction bases outside the gene matches: 2. The CDR3 covers 14 residues. Germline V lookup: CDR1 SEHNR, CDR2 FQNEAQ (reference sequence). This chain's CDR3 is CASSKGQGYNEQFF. CDR3 DNA sequence: TGTGCCAGCAGCAAGGGACAGGGCTACAATGAGCAGTTCTTC.

This clonotype was seen repeatedly, ten times or more. This chain connects TRBV5-1 to TRBJ2-7; D call uncertain. Germline V gives CDR1 SGHRS, CDR2 YFSETQ. The CDR3 runs to 14 residues. The ends were cut back, 7 bases at V and 6 bases at J, with 20 bases in the middle. CDR3 sequence (DNA): TGCGCCAGCTCGATTTCCGGGCCGCTGGGCGAGCAGTACTTC. Translation: CASSISGPLGEQYF.

This clonotype was counted many times. The chain has TRBV7-8 and TRBJ1-1; the D is unclear. V lost 5 bases and J 6 bases, leaving 13 bases between the germline ends. CDR1 and CDR2 (germline): SGHVS, FQNEAQ. This CDR3 has 13 residues. The chain's CDR3 is CASSLRVESEAFF. DNA of the CDR3: TGTGCCAGCAGCCTAAGGGTTGAATCTGAAGCTTTCTTT.

The chain combines TRBV4-1 with TRBJ1-3; possible D gene TRBD1, 6 bases. The CDR3 runs 14 residues. The V end was cut by 7 bases, the J end by 0 bases, with 10 bases between. CDR1 and CDR2 from the germline V gene are MGHRA and YSYEKL. The CDR3 loop reads CASKRTVSGNTIYF. In DNA, the CDR3 is TGCGCCAGCAAGCGGACAGTCTCTGGAAACACCATATATTTT.